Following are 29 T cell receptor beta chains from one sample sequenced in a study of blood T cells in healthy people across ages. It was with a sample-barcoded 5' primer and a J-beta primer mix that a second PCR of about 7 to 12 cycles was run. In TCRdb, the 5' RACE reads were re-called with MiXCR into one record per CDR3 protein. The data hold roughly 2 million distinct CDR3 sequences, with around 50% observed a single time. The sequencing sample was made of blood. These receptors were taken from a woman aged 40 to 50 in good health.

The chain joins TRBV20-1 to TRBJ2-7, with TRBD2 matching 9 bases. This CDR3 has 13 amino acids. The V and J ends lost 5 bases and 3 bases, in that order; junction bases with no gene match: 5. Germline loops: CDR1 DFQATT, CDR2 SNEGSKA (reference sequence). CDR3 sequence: CSAGAGGGYEQYF. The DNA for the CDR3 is TGCAGTGCTGGGGCGGGAGGGGGCTACGAGCAGTACTTC.

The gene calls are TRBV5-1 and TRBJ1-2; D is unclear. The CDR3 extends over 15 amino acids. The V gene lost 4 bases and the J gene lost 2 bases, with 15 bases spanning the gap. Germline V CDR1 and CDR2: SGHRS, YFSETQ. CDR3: CASSLTTLRNYGYTF. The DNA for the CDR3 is TGCGCCAGCAGCCTGACGACCCTAAGGAACTATGGCTACACCTTC. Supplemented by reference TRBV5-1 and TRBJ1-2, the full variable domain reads KAGVTQTPRYLIKTRGQQVTLSCSPISGHRSVSWYQQTPGQGLQFLFEYFSETQRNKGNFPGRFSGRQFSNSRSEMNVSTLELGDSALYLCASSLTTLRNYGYTFGSGTRLTVV.

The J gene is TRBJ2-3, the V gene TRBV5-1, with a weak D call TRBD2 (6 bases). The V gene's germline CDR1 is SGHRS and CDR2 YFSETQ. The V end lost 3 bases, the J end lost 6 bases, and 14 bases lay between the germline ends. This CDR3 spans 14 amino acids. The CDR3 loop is CASSSGVVVDTQYF. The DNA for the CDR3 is TGCGCCAGCAGCTCGGGAGTGGTAGTGGATACGCAGTATTTT.

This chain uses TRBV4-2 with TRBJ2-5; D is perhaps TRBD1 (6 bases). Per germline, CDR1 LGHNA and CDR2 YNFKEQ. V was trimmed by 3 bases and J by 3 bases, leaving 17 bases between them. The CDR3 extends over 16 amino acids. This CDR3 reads CASSHSDRTLEETQYF. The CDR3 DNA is TGTGCCAGCAGCCACTCGGACAGAACCCTTGAAGAGACCCAGTACTTC.

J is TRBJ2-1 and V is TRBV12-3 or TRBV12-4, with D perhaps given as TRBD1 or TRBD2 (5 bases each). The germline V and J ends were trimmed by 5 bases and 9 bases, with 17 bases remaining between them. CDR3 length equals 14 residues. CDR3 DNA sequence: TGTGCCAGCAGTAAAAGCTCGCGTGGGGGTGAGCAGTTCTTC. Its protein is CASSKSSRGGEQFF.

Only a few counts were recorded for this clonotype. Here the CDR3 DNA reads TGTGCCATCAGAGCCCAACAGGGGGAGAAAGAGACCCAGTACTTC. It translates to CAIRAQQGEKETQYF. The chain recombines TRBV10-3 with TRBJ2-5; TRBD1 matches at 8 bases. Germline assignment: CDR1 ENHRY and CDR2 SYGVKD. CDR3 length: 15 amino acids. V dropped 6 bases and J dropped 3; count of bases not matched to a gene: 9.

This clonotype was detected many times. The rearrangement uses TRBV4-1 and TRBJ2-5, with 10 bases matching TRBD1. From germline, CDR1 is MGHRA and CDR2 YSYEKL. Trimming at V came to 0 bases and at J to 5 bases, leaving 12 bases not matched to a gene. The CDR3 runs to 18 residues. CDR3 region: CASSQDFWGTGELETQYF. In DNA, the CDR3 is TGCGCCAGCAGCCAAGATTTTTGGGGGACAGGGGAATTGGAGACCCAGTACTTC.

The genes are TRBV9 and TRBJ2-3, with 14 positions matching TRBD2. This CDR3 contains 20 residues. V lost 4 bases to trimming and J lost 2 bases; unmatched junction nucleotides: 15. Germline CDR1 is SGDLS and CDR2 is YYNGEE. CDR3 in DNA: TGTGCCAGCAGCCTCGGGGAGACTAGCGGGGGGGCGGGTATCACAGATACGCAGTATTTT. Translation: CASSLGETSGGAGITDTQYF.

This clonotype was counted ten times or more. The CDR3 bases are TGTGCCAGCAGTCCGGGACAGGGGAACACAGATACGCAGTATTTT. It encodes CASSPGQGNTDTQYF. The chain links TRBV18 to TRBJ2-3; 10 nucleotides agree with TRBD1. Unmatched junction bases numbered 7, after V lost 8 bases and J lost 2 bases. Germline values: CDR1 KGHSH, CDR2 LQKENI. CDR3 size: 15 residues.

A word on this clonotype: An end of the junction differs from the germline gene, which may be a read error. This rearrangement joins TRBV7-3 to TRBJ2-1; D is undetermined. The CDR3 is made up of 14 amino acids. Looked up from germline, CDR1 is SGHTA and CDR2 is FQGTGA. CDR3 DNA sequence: TGTACCAGCAGCTTAACGACGGTGAACAATGAGCAGTTCTTC. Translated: CTSSLTTVNNEQFF.

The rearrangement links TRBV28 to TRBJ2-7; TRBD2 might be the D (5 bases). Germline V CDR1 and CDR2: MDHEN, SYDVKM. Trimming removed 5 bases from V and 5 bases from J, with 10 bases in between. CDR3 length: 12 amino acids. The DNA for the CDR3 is TGTGCCAGCAGTCCTCCGCGGGACGAGCAGTACTTC. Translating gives CASSPPRDEQYF.

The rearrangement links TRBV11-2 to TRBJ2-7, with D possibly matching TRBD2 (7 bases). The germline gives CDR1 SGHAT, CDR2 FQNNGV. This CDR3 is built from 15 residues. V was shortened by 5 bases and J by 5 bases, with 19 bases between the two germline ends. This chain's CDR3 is CASSLLFGGADEQYF. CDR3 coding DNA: TGTGCCAGCAGCCTCCTATTTGGGGGGGCGGACGAGCAGTACTTC.

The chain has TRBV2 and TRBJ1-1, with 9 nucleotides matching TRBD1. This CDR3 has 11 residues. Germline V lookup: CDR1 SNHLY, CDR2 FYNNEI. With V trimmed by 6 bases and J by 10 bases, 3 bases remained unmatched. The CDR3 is CASSPTGGAFF. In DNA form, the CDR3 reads TGTGCCAGCAGCCCGACAGGGGGAGCTTTCTTT.

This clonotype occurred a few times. Written as DNA, the CDR3 is TGTGCCAGCAGCCCTTCGGGACTGATAGAGCAGTTCTTC. Its protein is CASSPSGLIEQFF. The J gene is TRBJ2-1, the V gene TRBV7-2; maybe TRBD2 (6 bases). In germline, CDR1 is SGHTA, CDR2 FQGNSA. This CDR3 contains 13 residues. The V end was cut by 5 bases, the J end by 10 bases, with 15 bases between.

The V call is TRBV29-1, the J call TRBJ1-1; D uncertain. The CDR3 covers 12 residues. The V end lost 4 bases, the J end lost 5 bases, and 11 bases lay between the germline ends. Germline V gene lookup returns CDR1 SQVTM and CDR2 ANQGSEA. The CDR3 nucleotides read TGCAGCGTTGCGCGGGAAGGGACTGAAGCTTTCTTT. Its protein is CSVAREGTEAFF.

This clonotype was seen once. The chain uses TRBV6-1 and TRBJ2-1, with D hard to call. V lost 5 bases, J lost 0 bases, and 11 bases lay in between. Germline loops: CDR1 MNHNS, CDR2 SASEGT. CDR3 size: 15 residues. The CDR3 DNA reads TGTGCCAGCAGTAAGGACGGTCGCTCCTACAATGAGCAGTTCTTC. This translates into CASSKDGRSYNEQFF.

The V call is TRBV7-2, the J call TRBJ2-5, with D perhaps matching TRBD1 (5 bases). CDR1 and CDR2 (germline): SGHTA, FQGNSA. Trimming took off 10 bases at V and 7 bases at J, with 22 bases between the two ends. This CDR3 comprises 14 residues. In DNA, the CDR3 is TGTGCCACCTCGTTTAGGGGTCGCCACGGGACCCAGTACTTC. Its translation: CATSFRGRHGTQYF.

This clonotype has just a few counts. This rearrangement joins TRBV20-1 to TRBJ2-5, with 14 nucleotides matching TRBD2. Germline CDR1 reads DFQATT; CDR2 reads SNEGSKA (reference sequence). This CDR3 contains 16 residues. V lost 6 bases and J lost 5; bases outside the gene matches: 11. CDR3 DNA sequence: TGCAGTGCGGAAGGGACTAGCGGGGGCCTACAGGAGACCCAGTACTTC. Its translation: CSAEGTSGGLQETQYF.

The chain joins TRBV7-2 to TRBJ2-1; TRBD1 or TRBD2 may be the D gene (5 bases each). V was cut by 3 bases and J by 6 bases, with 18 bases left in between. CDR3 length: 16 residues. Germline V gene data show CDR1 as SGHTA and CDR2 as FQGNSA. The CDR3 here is CASSLRIVGTTNEQFF. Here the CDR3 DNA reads TGTGCCAGCAGCTTGCGAATAGTGGGGACCACCAATGAGCAGTTCTTC.

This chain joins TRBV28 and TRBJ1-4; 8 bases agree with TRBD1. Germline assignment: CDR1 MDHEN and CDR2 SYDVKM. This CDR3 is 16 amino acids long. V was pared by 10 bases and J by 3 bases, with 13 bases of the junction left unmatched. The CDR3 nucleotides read TGTGCCACCCGTCGAGGACAGGGAGGACCTAATGAAAAACTGTTTTTT. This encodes CATRRGQGGPNEKLFF.

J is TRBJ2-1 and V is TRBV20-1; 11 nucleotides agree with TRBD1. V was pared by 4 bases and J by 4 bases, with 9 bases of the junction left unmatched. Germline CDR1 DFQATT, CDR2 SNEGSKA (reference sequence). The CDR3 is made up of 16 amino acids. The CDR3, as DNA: TGCAGTGCTATCCCCTATCGGGACAGGGGGTACAATGAGCAGTTCTTC. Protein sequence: CSAIPYRDRGYNEQFF.

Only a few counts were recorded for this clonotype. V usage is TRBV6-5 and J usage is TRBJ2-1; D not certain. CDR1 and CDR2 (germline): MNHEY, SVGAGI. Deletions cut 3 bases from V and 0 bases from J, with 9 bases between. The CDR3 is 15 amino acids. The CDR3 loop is CASSYLPVSYNEQFF. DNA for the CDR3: TGTGCCAGCAGTTATCTGCCGGTCTCCTACAATGAGCAGTTCTTC.

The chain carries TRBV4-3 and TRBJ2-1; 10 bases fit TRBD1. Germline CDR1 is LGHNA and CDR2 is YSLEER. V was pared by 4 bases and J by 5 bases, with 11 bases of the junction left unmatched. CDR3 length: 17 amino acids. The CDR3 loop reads CASSPLSPGTGDNEQFF. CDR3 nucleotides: TGCGCCAGCAGCCCCCTTAGTCCCGGGACAGGGGACAATGAGCAGTTCTTC.

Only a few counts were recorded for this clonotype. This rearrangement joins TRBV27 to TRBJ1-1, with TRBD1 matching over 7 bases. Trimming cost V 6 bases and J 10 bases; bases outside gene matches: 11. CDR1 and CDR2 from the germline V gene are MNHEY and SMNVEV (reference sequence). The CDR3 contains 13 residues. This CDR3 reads CASSLTEGAGAFF. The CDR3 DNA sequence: TGTGCCAGCAGCCTAACGGAGGGGGCCGGAGCTTTCTTT.

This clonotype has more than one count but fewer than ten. This CDR3 is CASSRSRGLAVDEQFF. DNA for the CDR3: TGTGCCAGCAGCCGCAGCCGGGGACTAGCGGTAGATGAGCAGTTCTTC. This rearrangement joins TRBV7-2 to TRBJ2-1; TRBD2 matches 11 bases. In germline, CDR1 is SGHTA, CDR2 FQGNSA. This CDR3 region has 16 residues. The trim removed 5 bases at V and 8 bases at J, leaving 11 bases unmatched.

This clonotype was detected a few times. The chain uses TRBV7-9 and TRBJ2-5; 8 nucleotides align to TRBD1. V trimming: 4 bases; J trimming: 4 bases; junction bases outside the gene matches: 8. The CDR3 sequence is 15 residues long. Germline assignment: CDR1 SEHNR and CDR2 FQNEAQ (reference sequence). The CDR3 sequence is CASSSSQGAGETQYF. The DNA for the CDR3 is TGTGCCAGCAGCTCGAGCCAGGGGGCAGGAGAGACCCAGTACTTC.

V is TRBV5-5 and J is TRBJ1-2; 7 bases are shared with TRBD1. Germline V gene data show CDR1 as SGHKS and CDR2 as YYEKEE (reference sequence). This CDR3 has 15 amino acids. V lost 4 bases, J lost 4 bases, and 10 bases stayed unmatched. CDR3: CASSPWDSLGYGYTF. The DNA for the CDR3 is TGTGCCAGCAGCCCGTGGGACAGCCTTGGCTATGGCTACACCTTC.

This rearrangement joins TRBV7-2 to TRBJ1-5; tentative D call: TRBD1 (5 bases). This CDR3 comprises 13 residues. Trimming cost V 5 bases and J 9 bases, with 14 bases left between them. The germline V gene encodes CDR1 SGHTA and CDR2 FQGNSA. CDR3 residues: CASSDHLGGPQHF. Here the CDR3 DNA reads TGTGCCAGCAGCGACCACCTTGGGGGGCCCCAGCATTTT.

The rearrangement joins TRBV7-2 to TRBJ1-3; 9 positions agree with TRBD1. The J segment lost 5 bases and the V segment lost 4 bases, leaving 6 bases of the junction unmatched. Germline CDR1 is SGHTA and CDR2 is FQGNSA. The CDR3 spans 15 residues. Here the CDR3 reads CASSYPGTGRNTIYF. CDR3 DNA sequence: TGTGCCAGCAGCTACCCCGGGACAGGGAGAAACACCATATATTTT. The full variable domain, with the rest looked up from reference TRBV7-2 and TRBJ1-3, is GAGVSQSPSNKVTEKGKDVELRCDPISGHTALYWYRQSLGQGLEFLIYFQGNSAPDKSGLPSDRFSAERTGGSVSTLTIQRTQQEDSAVYLCASSYPGTGRNTIYFGEGSWLTVV.